A selection of T cell receptor beta chains follows, all from one sample in a study of cytomegalovirus exposure and HLA in healthy donors. Clones were sequenced by immunoSEQ multiplex PCR, and TCRdb holds only the in-frame ones, with some missing. The repertoire consists of about 21,000 clones, with around 77% occurring once and the leading ten covering around 7.4%. Sequenced sample: PBMCs. These receptors originate from a man aged 60-69 years in good health and CMV-seronegative. Each CDR3 is given with its conserved first and last residue. Fields, in order: V gene, J gene, clone size, D gene, CDR3 protein, CDR3 DNA. D genes are given only for firm matches. Where a row states a size, it is once, few, many or the class of an expanded clone; other rows omit it.

V: TRBV29-1
J: TRBJ2-7
size: .
D: .
CDR3: CSAPDTMPSYEQYF
DNA: TGCAGCGCCCCGGACACAATGCCTTCCTACGAGCAGTACTTC

V: TRBV5-1
J: TRBJ2-5
size: once
D: .
CDR3: CASSYNKLETQYF
DNA: TGCGCCAGCAGCTATAACAAGTTGGAGACCCAGTACTTC

V: TRBV14
J: TRBJ2-5
size: .
D: .
CDR3: CASSQPGEKEETQYF
DNA: TGTGCCAGCAGCCAACCCGGAGAGAAGGAAGAGACCCAGTACTTC

V: TRBV30
J: TRBJ1-5
size: .
D: .
CDR3: CAWSLGHLSNQPQHF
DNA: TGTGCCTGGAGTCTGGGACACCTTAGCAATCAGCCCCAGCATTTT

V: TRBV7-8
J: TRBJ2-3
size: .
D: .
CDR3: CASSHGLTGDTQYF
DNA: TGTGCCAGCAGCCATGGACTCACGGGAGATACGCAGTATTTT

V: TRBV5-1
J: TRBJ2-7
size: .
D: TRBD1
CDR3: CASSLKGANEQYF
DNA: TGCGCCAGCAGCTTGAAGGGGGCGAACGAGCAGTACTTC

V: TRBV27
J: TRBJ1-2
size: .
D: TRBD1
CDR3: CASSQRTGKVYGYTF
DNA: TGTGCCAGCAGTCAACGGACAGGGAAGGTCTATGGCTACACCTTC

V: TRBV6-6
J: TRBJ1-4
size: .
D: .
CDR3: CASTETGSGGKLFF
DNA: TGTGCCAGCACAGAAACAGGGTCGGGAGGAAAACTGTTTTTT

V: TRBV30
J: TRBJ2-3
size: .
D: TRBD1
CDR3: CAWGQGAGADTQYF
DNA: TGTGCCTGGGGACAGGGGGCGGGGGCAGATACGCAGTATTTT

V: TRBV30
J: TRBJ1-1
size: few
D: .
CDR3: CAGLRAGTEAFF
DNA: TGTGCCGGCCTCAGGGCTGGCACTGAAGCTTTCTTT

V: TRBV6-1
J: TRBJ2-3
size: .
D: TRBD1
CDR3: CASKWGQGQDTQYF
DNA: TGTGCCAGCAAGTGGGGACAGGGGCAAGATACGCAGTATTTT

V: TRBV5-1
J: TRBJ2-2
size: few
D: .
CDR3: CASNPDTGELFF
DNA: TGCGCCAGCAATCCGGACACCGGGGAGCTGTTTTTT

V: TRBV9
J: TRBJ2-3
size: .
D: .
CDR3: CASAGYFGGTQYF
DNA: TGTGCTTCGGCGGGCTATTTCGGGGGTACGCAGTATTTT

V: TRBV6-5
J: TRBJ2-1
size: .
D: TRBD1
CDR3: CASRNADRVYNEQFF
DNA: TGTGCCAGCAGAAACGCGGACAGGGTATACAATGAGCAGTTCTTC

V: TRBV19
J: TRBJ2-5
size: few
D: .
CDR3: CASSIGLTGGGETQYF
DNA: TGTGCCAGTAGTATAGGCCTAACAGGGGGGGGAGAGACCCAGTACTTC

V: TRBV6-6
J: TRBJ2-1
size: .
D: .
CDR3: CASSLTAGLDNEQFF
DNA: TGTGCCAGCAGCCTTACGGCTGGGCTCGACAATGAGCAGTTCTTC

V: TRBV25-1
J: TRBJ2-5
size: .
D: TRBD2
CDR3: CASSIGGTQETQYF
DNA: TGTGCCAGCAGCATCGGGGGGACCCAAGAGACCCAGTACTTC

V: TRBV18
J: TRBJ2-3
size: .
D: .
CDR3: CASSPTRDTQYF
DNA: TGTGCCAGCTCACCAACACGAGATACGCAGTATTTT

V: TRBV30
J: TRBJ2-7
size: .
D: TRBD1
CDR3: CAWSLPGQNYEQYF
DNA: TGTGCCTGGAGTTTACCGGGACAGAACTACGAGCAGTACTTC

V: TRBV5-5
J: TRBJ1-2
size: .
D: TRBD1
CDR3: CASSPGTVCGYTF
DNA: TGTGCCAGCAGCCCTGGGACAGTATGTGGCTACACCTTC

V: TRBV2
J: TRBJ2-1
size: .
D: .
CDR3: CASSAGGQVGKQFF
DNA: TGTGCCAGCAGTGCGGGGGGCCAGGTTGGTAAGCAGTTCTTC

V: TRBV30
J: TRBJ2-5
size: .
D: TRBD2
CDR3: CAWSVFLVGSGSRETQYF
DNA: TGTGCCTGGAGTGTTTTTCTGGTTGGTAGCGGGAGCCGGGAGACCCAGTACTTC

V: TRBV2
J: TRBJ2-5
size: .
D: TRBD2
CDR3: CASSPHRLAVETQYF
DNA: TGTGCCAGCAGTCCGCATCGACTAGCGGTAGAGACCCAGTACTTC

V: TRBV7-9
J: TRBJ2-7
size: few
D: TRBD1
CDR3: CASSSKYRGRSSYEQYF
DNA: TGTGCCAGCAGCTCGAAATACAGGGGGCGATCCTCCTACGAGCAGTACTTC

V: TRBV10-3
J: TRBJ1-1
size: .
D: TRBD1
CDR3: CAISESTGAVNTEAFF
DNA: TGTGCCATCAGTGAGTCTACAGGGGCCGTGAACACTGAAGCTTTCTTT

V: TRBV10-3
J: TRBJ2-5
size: .
D: TRBD1
CDR3: CAIREDRGKTQYF
DNA: TGTGCCATCAGGGAGGACAGGGGAAAGACCCAGTACTTC

V: TRBV19
J: TRBJ2-3
size: .
D: TRBD2
CDR3: CASSRLGLARADTQYF
DNA: TGTGCCAGTAGTCGATTGGGACTAGCTAGGGCAGATACGCAGTATTTT

V: TRBV7-8
J: TRBJ2-3
size: .
D: TRBD1
CDR3: CASSRTGNADTQYF
DNA: TGTGCCAGCAGCCGGACAGGGAATGCAGATACGCAGTATTTT

V: TRBV7-3
J: TRBJ1-6
size: .
D: .
CDR3: CASSPYGGIASPLHF
DNA: TGTGCCAGCAGCCCCTATGGGGGGATAGCTTCACCCCTCCACTTT